This TCR beta chain was captured by sequencing in a study of blood T cell repertoires in COVID-19. The V end lost 1 base, the J end lost 13 bases, and 8 bases lay between the germline ends. The germline CDR1 and CDR2 sequences are SGHAT and FQNNGV. The CDR3 spans 11 residues. How the authors handled the data: Amplification from reference gene primers served as the basis for estimated nucleated cell counts. TCRdb's copy holds only in-frame clones and misses some; the assay was immunoSEQ multiplex PCR. V, J and clone size were drawn from that table, and D and trimming were deduced from the DNA. Among roughly 200,000 clones, about nine tenths were seen once, and the ten largest hold about 2.2%. Participants came from about two dozen US areas, aged about 18 to 90 years. Before being deemed recovered, Cohort 3 donors had two negative PCRs, clearance, or symptom resolution.

This clonotype was obtained from a woman in her twenties or thirties who had recovered from COVID-19. Sequencing was done on a sample of PBMCs or T cells enriched from blood (not recorded which). The chain uses TRBV11-2 and TRBJ2-1; the D is unclear. Written as DNA, the CDR3 is TGTGCCAGCAGCTTAGTAGATTACCAGTTCTTC. It specifies CASSLVDYQFF.